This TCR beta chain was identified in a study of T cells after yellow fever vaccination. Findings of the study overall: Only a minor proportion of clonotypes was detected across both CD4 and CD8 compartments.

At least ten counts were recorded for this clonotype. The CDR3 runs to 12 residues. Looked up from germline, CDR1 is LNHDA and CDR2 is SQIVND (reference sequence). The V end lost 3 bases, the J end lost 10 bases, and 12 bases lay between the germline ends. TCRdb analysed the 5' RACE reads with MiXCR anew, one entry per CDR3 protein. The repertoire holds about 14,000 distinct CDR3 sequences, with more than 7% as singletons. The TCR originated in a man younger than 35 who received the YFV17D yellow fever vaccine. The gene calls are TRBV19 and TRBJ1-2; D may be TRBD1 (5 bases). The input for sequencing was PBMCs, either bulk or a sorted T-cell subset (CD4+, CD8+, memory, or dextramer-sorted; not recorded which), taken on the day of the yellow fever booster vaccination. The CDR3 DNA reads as TGTGCCAGTAGTATGAGAGGGGTTTACTACACCTTC. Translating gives CASSMRGVYYTF.